This T cell receptor beta chain was recorded in a study of cytomegalovirus exposure and HLA in healthy donors. The germline gives CDR1 SGHRS, CDR2 YFSETQ. V was pared by 7 bases and J by 3 bases, with 3 bases of the junction left unmatched. The CDR3 is 13 amino acids. Use of 60 Vbeta and 13 Jbeta primers characterized the PCR. Data came from immunoSEQ multiplex PCR; TCRdb stores just in-frame clones and leaves some out. The sample table includes approximately 50,000 clones. The source material was PBMCs. The chain is built from TRBV5-1 and TRBJ2-7, with TRBD1 matching 11 bases. The sequence was collected from a man between 18 and 29 years old in good health and CMV-seropositive. The CDR3 is CASAGTGGYEQYF. The DNA of the CDR3 is TGCGCCAGCGCCGGGACAGGGGGCTACGAGCAGTACTTC. The entire variable domain, with the rest obtained from reference TRBV5-1 and TRBJ2-7, is as follows: KAGVTQTPRYLIKTRGQQVTLSCSPISGHRSVSWYQQTPGQGLQFLFEYFSETQRNKGNFPGRFSGRQFSNSRSEMNVSTLELGDSALYLCASAGTGGYEQYFGPGTRLTVT.